These 16 T cell receptor beta chains were all obtained from the same sample, sequenced in a study of blood T cells in healthy people across ages. Together with a sample-barcoded 5' primer, a J-beta primer mix was included in a second PCR lasting about 6 to 11 cycles. MiXCR, run by TCRdb on the 5' RACE reads, gives a single entry per CDR3 protein. Of about a million distinct CDR3 sequences in the sample, about 53% are singletons; the top ten hold roughly 23%. The sample taken for sequencing was blood. The receptors were gathered from a woman aged 60 to 75 in good health.

The sample holds one count of this clonotype. V and J are TRBV7-3 and TRBJ2-4, with D possibly being TRBD1 (6 bases). The end of the DNA fits TRBJ2-7 better, so the J call may be wrong. Germline values: CDR1 SGHTA, CDR2 FQGTGA. There are 14 residues in the CDR3. CDR3 in DNA: TGTGCCAGCAGCTTAGGGGTAGGGGGCTACGAGCAGTACTTC. Protein sequence: CASSLGVGGYEQYF.

This clonotype has a handful of counts. V gene TRBV7-9 combines with J gene TRBJ2-7; 13 nucleotides line up with TRBD2. The CDR3 has 17 residues. Per germline, CDR1 SEHNR and CDR2 FQNEAQ (reference sequence). V gave up 5 bases and J gave up 7 bases; unmatched junction bases: 14. CDR3 loop: CASSIRTSGSSLTEQYF. The CDR3 DNA reads as TGTGCCAGCAGCATAAGGACTAGCGGGAGTTCTTTAACGGAGCAGTACTTC.

J is TRBJ1-2 and V is TRBV4-1; D is unresolved. Germline V lookup: CDR1 MGHRA, CDR2 YSYEKL. The CDR3 is 14 residues long. Trimming shortened V by 0 bases and J by 2 bases, and 7 bases separated the two germline ends. The CDR3 here is CASSQENRNYGYTF. Here the CDR3 DNA reads TGCGCCAGCAGCCAAGAAAACAGAAACTATGGCTACACCTTC.

This clonotype was picked up one time. The genes are TRBV20-1 and TRBJ1-6; TRBD1 agrees at 7 bases. V lost 6 bases to trimming and J lost 8 bases; unmatched junction nucleotides: 16. Looked up from germline, CDR1 is DFQATT and CDR2 is SNEGSKA (reference sequence). The CDR3 runs 16 residues. The CDR3 DNA reads as TGCAGTGCACCCACGGTGGGGAGACAGGGCGATTCACCCCTCCACTTT. Its protein is CSAPTVGRQGDSPLHF.

The V gene is TRBV29-1, the J gene TRBJ2-1; 12 bases map to TRBD2. The J call is uncertain, as TRBJ2-7 better fits the DNA end. Germline values: CDR1 SQVTM, CDR2 ANQGSEA. The CDR3 runs 16 residues. This CDR3 is CSGWTSGTNSCNEQYF. As DNA, the CDR3 is TGCAGCGGCTGGACTAGCGGGACTAACTCCTGCAATGAGCAGTACTTC.

This rearrangement joins TRBV12-3 or TRBV12-4 to TRBJ1-2; D is unclear. The V and J ends lost 1 base and 4 bases respectively, with 7 bases between them. CDR3 size: 13 residues. This CDR3 is CASSLVRSYGYTF. In DNA, the CDR3 is TGTGCCAGCAGTTTAGTTCGGAGCTATGGCTACACCTTC.

The chain combines TRBV7-2 with TRBJ2-7; D remains ambiguous. Trimming cost V 3 bases and J 5 bases, with 14 bases left between them. The CDR3 is 14 residues long. CDR1 and CDR2 from the germline V gene are SGHTA and FQGNSA. In DNA, the CDR3 is TGTGCCAGCAGCTTCCAGAGGACCTACGACGAGCAGTACTTC. Translation: CASSFQRTYDEQYF.

This rearrangement joins TRBV21-1 to TRBJ2-4; TRBD1, the table's D call, was not compared with the DNA. The J call may be wrong; the DNA end is better matched by TRBJ2-7. TRBV21-1 is annotated as a pseudogene. This CDR3 is built from 14 residues. This CDR3 reads CASTGQGLLYEQYF. As DNA, the CDR3 is TGTGCCAGCACGGGGCAGGGACTGCTATACGAGCAGTACTTC.

V and J are TRBV20-1 and TRBJ2-7; D is unresolved. Trimming removed 5 bases at V and 2 bases at J, with 7 bases between. CDR3 length equals 11 residues. Per germline, CDR1 DFQATT and CDR2 SNEGSKA (reference sequence). In DNA form, the CDR3 reads TGCAGTGCTTTTGGAACCTACGAGCAGTACTTC. Amino acids: CSAFGTYEQYF.

This clonotype was counted between two and nine times. The rearrangement links TRBV20-1 to TRBJ2-7; D is perhaps TRBD1 (6 bases). The ends were cut back, 4 bases at V and 3 bases at J, with 10 bases in the middle. This CDR3 comprises 12 residues. Germline loops: CDR1 DFQATT, CDR2 SNEGSKA (reference sequence). The DNA for the CDR3 is TGCAGTGCTAACAAGGACAGCTACGAGCAGTACTTC. As protein: CSANKDSYEQYF.

V usage is TRBV20-1 and J usage is TRBJ2-5, with TRBD2 identical over 13 bases. Trimming took 6 bases from V and 2 from J; bases not matched to a gene: 21. The CDR3 totals 20 residues. The germline V gene encodes CDR1 DFQATT and CDR2 SNEGSKA (reference sequence). CDR3 sequence: CSAPLVGTSGRGQWQETQYF. The CDR3 nucleotides read TGCAGTGCCCCATTGGTGGGCACTAGCGGGAGGGGCCAGTGGCAAGAGACCCAGTACTTC.

CDR3 sequence reads: CASSQLRLIQETQYF. CDR3 DNA sequence: TGCGCCAGCAGCCAACTTCGACTTATCCAAGAGACCCAGTACTTC. The chain carries TRBV4-1 and TRBJ2-5; no clear D gene. Germline CDR1 reads MGHRA; CDR2 reads YSYEKL. The CDR3 contains 15 residues. Trimming took 2 bases from V and 1 from J, leaving 11 bases between them.

The chain links TRBV25-1 to TRBJ2-1, with 9 bases fitting TRBD1. The CDR3 runs 15 residues. Germline values: CDR1 MGHDK, CDR2 SYGVNS. With V trimmed by 5 bases and J by 2 bases, 4 bases remained unmatched. The CDR3 nucleotides read TGTGCCAGCAGTAGACAGGGGGGGACCTACAATGAGCAGTTCTTC. This sequence encodes CASSRQGGTYNEQFF.

This clonotype turned up a few times. J is TRBJ2-7 and V is TRBV5-4; D is undetermined. The CDR3 has 14 amino acids. Germline-derived CDR1 and CDR2 are SGHNT and YYREEE (reference sequence). V shed 3 bases and J shed 1 base, with 11 bases lying between them. The CDR3: CASSSYGLSYEQYF. The DNA for the CDR3 is TGTGCCAGCAGCTCATACGGGCTTTCCTACGAGCAGTACTTC.

In its sample, this clonotype was seen a few times. The chain has TRBV4-1 and TRBJ2-1; TRBD2 is a possible D gene (5 bases). This CDR3 comprises 13 residues. V shed 5 bases and J shed 6 bases, with 11 bases lying between them. Germline V gene data show CDR1 as MGHRA and CDR2 as YSYEKL. CDR3 sequence (DNA): TGCGCCAGCAGCTCTTTGAGGGTCAATGAGCAGTTCTTC. Protein sequence: CASSSLRVNEQFF.

The CDR3 DNA follows: TGTGCCAGCAGCCCTATACAGGGCTACAATGAGCAGTTCTTC. Amino acid sequence: CASSPIQGYNEQFF. The chain joins TRBV12-3 or TRBV12-4 to TRBJ2-1; possible D gene TRBD1, 6 bases. The CDR3 consists of 14 residues. V lost 6 bases and J 3 bases, leaving 12 bases between the germline ends.